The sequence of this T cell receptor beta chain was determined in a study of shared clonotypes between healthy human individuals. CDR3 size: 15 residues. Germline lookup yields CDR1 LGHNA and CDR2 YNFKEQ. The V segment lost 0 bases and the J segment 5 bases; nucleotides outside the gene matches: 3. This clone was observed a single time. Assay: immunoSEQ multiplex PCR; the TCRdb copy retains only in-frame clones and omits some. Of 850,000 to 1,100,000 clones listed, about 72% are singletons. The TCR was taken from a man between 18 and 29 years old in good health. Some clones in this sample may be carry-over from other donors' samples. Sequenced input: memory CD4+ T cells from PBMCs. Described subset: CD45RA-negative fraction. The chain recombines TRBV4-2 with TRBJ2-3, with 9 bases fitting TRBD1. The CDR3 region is CASSQDRTGVDTQYF. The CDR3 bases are TGTGCCAGCAGCCAAGATAGGACAGGGGTAGATACGCAGTATTTT.